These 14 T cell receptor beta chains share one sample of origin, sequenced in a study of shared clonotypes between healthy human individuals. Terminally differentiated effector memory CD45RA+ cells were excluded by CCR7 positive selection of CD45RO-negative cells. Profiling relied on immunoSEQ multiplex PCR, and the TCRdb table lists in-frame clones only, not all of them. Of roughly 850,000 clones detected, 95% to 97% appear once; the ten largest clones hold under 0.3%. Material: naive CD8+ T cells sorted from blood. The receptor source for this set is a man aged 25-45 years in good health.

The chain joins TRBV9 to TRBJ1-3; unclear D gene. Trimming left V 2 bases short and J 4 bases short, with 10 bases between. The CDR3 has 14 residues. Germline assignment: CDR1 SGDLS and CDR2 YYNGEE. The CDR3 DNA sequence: TGTGCCAGCAGCGTGGAACAGTTGGGAAACACCATATATTTT. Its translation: CASSVEQLGNTIYF.

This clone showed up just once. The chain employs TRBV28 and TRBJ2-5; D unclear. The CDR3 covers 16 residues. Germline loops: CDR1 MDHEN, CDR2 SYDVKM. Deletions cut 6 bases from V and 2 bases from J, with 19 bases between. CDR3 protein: CASSPRLGTMQETQYF. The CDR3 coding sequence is TGTGCCAGCAGCCCAAGGCTAGGAACGATGCAAGAGACCCAGTACTTC. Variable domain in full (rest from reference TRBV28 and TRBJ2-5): DVKVTQSSRYLVKRTGEKVFLECVQDMDHENMFWYRQDPGLGLRLIYFSYDVKMKEKGDIPEGYSVSREKKERFSLILESASTNQTSMYLCASSPRLGTMQETQYFGPGTRLLVL.

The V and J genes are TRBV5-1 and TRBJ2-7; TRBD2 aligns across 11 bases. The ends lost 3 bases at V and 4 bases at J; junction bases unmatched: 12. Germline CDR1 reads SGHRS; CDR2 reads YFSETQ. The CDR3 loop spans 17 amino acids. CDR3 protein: CASSSTGGTSGIYEQYF. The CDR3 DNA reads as TGCGCCAGCAGCTCCACGGGTGGGACTAGCGGTATATACGAGCAGTACTTC.

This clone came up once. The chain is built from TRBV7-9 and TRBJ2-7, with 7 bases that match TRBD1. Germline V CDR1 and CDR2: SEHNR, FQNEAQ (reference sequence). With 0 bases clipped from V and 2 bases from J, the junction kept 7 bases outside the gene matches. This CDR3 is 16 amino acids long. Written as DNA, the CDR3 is TGTGCCAGCAGCTTAGCGCTGTCCGGGACAGCCTACGAGCAGTACTTC. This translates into CASSLALSGTAYEQYF.

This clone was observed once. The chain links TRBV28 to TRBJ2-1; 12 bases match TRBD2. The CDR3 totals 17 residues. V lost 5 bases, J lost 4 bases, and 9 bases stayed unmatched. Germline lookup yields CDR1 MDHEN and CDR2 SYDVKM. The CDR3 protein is CASSGYLTSGSYNEQFF. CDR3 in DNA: TGTGCCAGCAGTGGCTACCTGACTAGCGGGAGTTACAATGAGCAGTTCTTC.

CDR3 loop: CAWCSHNQPQHF. The CDR3 DNA is TGTGCCTGGTGCAGCCACAATCAGCCCCAGCATTTT. The V gene is TRBV30, the J gene TRBJ1-5; unclear D gene. The CDR3 spans 12 residues. Trimming removed 5 bases at V and 3 bases at J, with 8 bases between. Germline V lookup: CDR1 GTSNPN, CDR2 SVGIG (reference sequence).

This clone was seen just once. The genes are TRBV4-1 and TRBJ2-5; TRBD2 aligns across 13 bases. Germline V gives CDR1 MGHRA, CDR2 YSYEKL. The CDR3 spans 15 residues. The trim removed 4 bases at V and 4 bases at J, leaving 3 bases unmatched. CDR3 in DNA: TGCGCCAGCAGCCTAACTAGCGGGAGGGGAGAGACCCAGTACTTC. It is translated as CASSLTSGRGETQYF.

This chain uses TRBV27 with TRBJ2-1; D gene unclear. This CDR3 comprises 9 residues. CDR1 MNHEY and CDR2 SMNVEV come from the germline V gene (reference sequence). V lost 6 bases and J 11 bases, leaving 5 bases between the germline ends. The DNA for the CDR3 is TGTGCCAGCAGCCTGCAGCAGTTCTTC. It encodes CASSLQQFF.

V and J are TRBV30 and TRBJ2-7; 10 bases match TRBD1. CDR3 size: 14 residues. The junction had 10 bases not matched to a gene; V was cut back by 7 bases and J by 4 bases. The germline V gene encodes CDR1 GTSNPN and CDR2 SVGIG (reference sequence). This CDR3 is CASLPGTGDYEQYF. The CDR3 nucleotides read TGTGCCTCCCTTCCCGGGACAGGGGATTACGAGCAGTACTTC.

CDR3 loop: CASSPIQGRGSLAEAFF. As DNA, the CDR3 is TGTGCCAGCTCACCGATTCAGGGTCGGGGATCGTTAGCTGAAGCTTTCTTT. This chain joins TRBV18 and TRBJ1-1; D might be TRBD1 (5 bases). CDR1 is KGHSH and CDR2 is LQKENI in the germline V gene. V was trimmed by 3 bases and J by 6 bases, leaving 23 bases between them. CDR3 length equals 17 residues.

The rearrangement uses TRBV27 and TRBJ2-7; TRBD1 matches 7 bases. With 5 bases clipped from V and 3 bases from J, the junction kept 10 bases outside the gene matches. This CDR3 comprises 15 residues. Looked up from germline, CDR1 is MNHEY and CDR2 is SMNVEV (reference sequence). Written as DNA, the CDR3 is TGTGCCAGCAGTCCCGCCGGGACAGATCACTACGAGCAGTACTTC. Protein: CASSPAGTDHYEQYF.

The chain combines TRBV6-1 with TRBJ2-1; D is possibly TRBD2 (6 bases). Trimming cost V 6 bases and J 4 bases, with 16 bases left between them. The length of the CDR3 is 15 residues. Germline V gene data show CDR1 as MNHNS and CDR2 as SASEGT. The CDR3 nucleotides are TGTGCCAGCAGATACCGGGACTTCATTTACAATGAGCAGTTCTTC. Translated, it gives CASRYRDFIYNEQFF.

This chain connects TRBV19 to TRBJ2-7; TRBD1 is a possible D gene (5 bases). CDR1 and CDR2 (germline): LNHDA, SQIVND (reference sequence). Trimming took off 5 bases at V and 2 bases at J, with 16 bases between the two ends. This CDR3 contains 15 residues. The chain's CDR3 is CASSPGAGFPYEQYF. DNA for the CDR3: TGTGCCAGTAGTCCAGGTGCAGGGTTTCCCTACGAGCAGTACTTC.

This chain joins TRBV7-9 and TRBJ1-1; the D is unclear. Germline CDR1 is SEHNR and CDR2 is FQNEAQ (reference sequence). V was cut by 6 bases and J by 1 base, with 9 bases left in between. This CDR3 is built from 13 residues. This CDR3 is CASRPHSNTEAFF. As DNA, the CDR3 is TGTGCCAGCAGGCCCCATTCGAACACTGAAGCTTTCTTT.